These T cell receptor beta chains were read from a single sample in a study of blood T cell repertoires in COVID-19. The protocol was immunoSEQ multiplex PCR, while the TCRdb copy is restricted to in-frame clones and leaves out a portion. The sample includes 88,000 or so clones, almost 85% of them seen just once. The sample consisted of peripheral blood. These receptor sequences come from a man older than 75 with acute or convalescent COVID-19. Both conserved end residues are part of each CDR3. A D gene is named only where the DNA matches it firmly. Clone sizes are given selectively: once, few, many, or a class where the clone is expanded.

length,D,J,V,size,CDR3,DNA
13,TRBD1,TRBJ1-2,TRBV6-5,.,CASSADRGGGYTF,TGTGCCAGCAGCGCTGACAGGGGTGGCGGCTACACCTTC
13,TRBD2,TRBJ2-5,TRBV19,.,CASSRTSHETQYF,TGTGCCAGTAGTAGGACTAGTCACGAGACCCAGTACTTC
14,TRBD1,TRBJ1-1,TRBV5-1,.,CASSPGTANTEAFF,TGCGCCAGCAGCCCGGGGACAGCGAACACTGAAGCTTTCTTT
18,TRBD1,TRBJ2-7,TRBV4-1,.,CASSQDPLFQGVSYEQYF,TGCGCCAGCAGCCAAGATCCCCTATTTCAGGGGGTCTCCTACGAGCAGTACTTC
15,TRBD2,TRBJ2-1,TRBV11-3,.,CASSLGVGGANEQFF,TGTGCCAGCAGCTTAGGGGTCGGGGGGGCGAATGAGCAGTTCTTC
14,TRBD1,TRBJ1-1,TRBV7-3,.,CASSPQQGVTEAFF,TGTGCCAGCAGCCCACAACAGGGGGTGACTGAAGCTTTCTTT
15,TRBD1,TRBJ2-2,TRBV19,.,CASRGTGVNTGELFF,TGTGCCAGTAGGGGGACAGGGGTGAACACCGGGGAGCTGTTTTTT
14,.,TRBJ1-1,TRBV5-1,once,CASSPEVMNTEAFF,TGCGCCAGCAGCCCTGAGGTCATGAACACTGAAGCTTTCTTT
15,.,TRBJ2-7,TRBV7-3,.,CASSPTGQRSAEQYF,TGTGCCAGCAGCCCAACGGGACAACGTTCGGCGGAGCAGTACTTC
14,TRBD1,TRBJ1-2,TRBV27,.,CASSLNRGQGGYTF,TGTGCCAGCAGTTTGAACAGGGGGCAGGGAGGCTACACCTTC
14,.,TRBJ2-7,TRBV5-1,.,CASSLDSSTYEQYF,TGCGCCAGCAGCTTGGACAGTTCGACCTACGAGCAGTACTTC
14,.,TRBJ1-1,TRBV4-1,few,CASSQGGETEEAFF,TGCGCCAGCAGCCAAGGGGGGGAAACAGAAGAAGCTTTCTTT
15,.,TRBJ2-6,TRBV7-9,few,CASSYSGAGANVLTF,TGTGCCAGCAGCTATTCAGGGGCAGGGGCCAACGTCCTGACTTTC
15,.,TRBJ1-1,TRBV6-5,once,CASSYRGSMNTEAFF,TGTGCCAGCAGTTACAGGGGATCCATGAACACTGAAGCTTTCTTT
19,.,TRBJ1-5,TRBV21-1,.,CASSKGLQGPLHSNQPQHF,TGTGCCAGCAGCAAAGGGCTACAGGGGCCCCTACATAGCAATCAGCCCCAGCATTTT
17,TRBD2,TRBJ2-1,TRBV5-1,once,CASSLGGSGVQDNEQFF,TGCGCCAGCAGCTTGGGAGGGAGCGGGGTGCAGGACAATGAGCAGTTCTTC
17,TRBD1,TRBJ2-2,TRBV29-1,.,CSVEHRRQGTNTGELFF,TGCAGCGTTGAACACCGACGACAGGGGACGAACACCGGGGAGCTGTTTTTT
14,TRBD1,TRBJ2-5,TRBV7-9,.,CASSLGQGVETQYF,TGTGCCAGCAGCTTAGGACAGGGGGTAGAGACCCAGTACTTC
14,.,TRBJ1-5,TRBV10-3,few,CAISVGGSNQPQHF,TGTGCCATCAGTGTCGGCGGAAGCAATCAGCCCCAGCATTTT
13,.,TRBJ1-4,TRBV24-1,.,CATSDGLNEKLFF,TGTGCCACCAGTGATGGCCTTAATGAAAAACTGTTTTTT
14,.,TRBJ1-5,TRBV21-1,few,CASRISRGRQPQHF,TGTGCCAGCAGGATCTCGAGGGGGCGTCAGCCCCAGCATTTT
15,TRBD2,TRBJ2-7,TRBV27,.,CASSFGTSLLYEQYF,TGTGCCAGCAGTTTCGGGACTAGCCTACTCTACGAGCAGTACTTC
12,.,TRBJ2-7,TRBV3-1/TRBV3-2,.,CASSLAAYEQYF,TGTGCCAGCAGCCTAGCCGCCTACGAGCAGTACTTC
16,.,TRBJ1-2,TRBV6-5,.,CASSYQAGRVDYGYTF,TGTGCCAGCAGTTACCAGGCCGGGCGGGTGGACTATGGCTACACCTTC
15,.,TRBJ1-1,TRBV7-8,.,CASSSRRGTNTEAFF,TGTGCCAGCAGCTCGCGTAGGGGGACGAACACTGAAGCTTTCTTT
12,TRBD1,TRBJ1-2,TRBV29-1,few,CSVATGDYGYTF,TGCAGCGTCGCTACAGGGGACTATGGCTACACCTTC
17,TRBD1,TRBJ2-3,TRBV5-1,.,CASRSTGGPFSTDTQYF,TGCGCCAGCAGATCCACAGGGGGCCCCTTTAGCACAGATACGCAGTATTTT
13,TRBD1,TRBJ2-1,TRBV5-1,.,CASSSGQNNEQFF,TGCGCCAGCAGCTCGGGACAGAACAATGAGCAGTTCTTC
15,TRBD1,TRBJ2-7,TRBV14,.,CASSQQGAGRYEQYF,TGTGCCAGCAGCCAACAGGGGGCAGGGAGGTACGAGCAGTACTTC
14,.,TRBJ1-6,TRBV9,.,CASTQAGDNSPLHF,TGTGCCAGCACCCAAGCGGGGGACAATTCACCCCTCCACTTT
14,.,TRBJ2-5,TRBV29-1,.,CSVVPGAISETQYF,TGCAGCGTTGTTCCTGGGGCCATCTCAGAGACCCAGTACTTC
15,.,TRBJ1-6,TRBV11-2,.,CASSLDLTGISPLHF,TGTGCCAGCAGCTTAGATCTCACAGGGATTTCACCCCTCCACTTT
14,TRBD2,TRBJ2-2,TRBV6-5,few,CASKRGQRTGELFF,TGTGCCAGCAAGCGGGGGCAGCGCACCGGGGAGCTGTTTTTT
10,.,TRBJ1-1,TRBV20-1,.,CSAYGGEAFF,TGCAGTGCGTACGGGGGGGAAGCTTTCTTT
14,TRBD1,TRBJ1-2,TRBV4-1,once,CASSPPDRGYGYTF,TGCGCCAGCAGCCCCCCTGACAGGGGTTATGGCTACACCTTC
15,TRBD1,TRBJ1-6,TRBV2,.,CASSQGTGINSPLHF,TGTGCCAGCAGTCAAGGGACAGGGATAAATTCACCCCTCCACTTT
15,.,TRBJ2-1,TRBV2,few,CASRREAGTYNEQFF,TGTGCCAGCAGGAGGGAGGCAGGGACCTACAATGAGCAGTTCTTC
16,.,TRBJ2-1,TRBV19,.,CASSIVAGPSYNEQFF,TGTGCCAGTAGTATAGTGGCGGGGCCCTCCTACAATGAGCAGTTCTTC